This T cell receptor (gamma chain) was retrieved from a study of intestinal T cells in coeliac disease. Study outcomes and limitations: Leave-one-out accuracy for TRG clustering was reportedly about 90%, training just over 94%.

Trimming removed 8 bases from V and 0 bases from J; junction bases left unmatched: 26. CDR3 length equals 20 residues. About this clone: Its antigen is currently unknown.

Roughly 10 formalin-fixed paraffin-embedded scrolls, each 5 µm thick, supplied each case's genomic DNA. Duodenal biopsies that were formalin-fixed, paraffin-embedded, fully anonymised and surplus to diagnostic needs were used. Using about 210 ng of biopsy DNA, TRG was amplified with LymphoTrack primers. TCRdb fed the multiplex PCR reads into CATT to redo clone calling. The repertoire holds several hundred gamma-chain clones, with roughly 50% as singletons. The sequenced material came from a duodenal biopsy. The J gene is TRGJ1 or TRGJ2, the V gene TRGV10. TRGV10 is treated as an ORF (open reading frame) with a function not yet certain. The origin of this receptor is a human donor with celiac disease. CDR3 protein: CAAWDWGRLKEKQNYYKKLF. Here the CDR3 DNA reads TGTGCTGCGTGGGATTGGGGGCGACTAAAAGAAAAACAGAATTATTATAAGAAACTCTTT.